The next 29 T cell receptor beta chains were all read from a single sample in a study of CXCR3-negative and CXCR3-positive naive CD8 T cells. cDNA libraries for TRB were generated by 5' RACE incorporating UMI labels. Each CDR3 protein gets one entry in TCRdb, which reprocessed the 5' RACE reads and gives no DNA. This sample's table reports about 57,000 distinct CDR3 sequences. Sequencing was carried out using memory CD8+ T cells from blood. The receptors come from a human donor in good health. Some clones in this sample may be carry-over from other donors' samples.

The gene calls are TRBV7-9 and TRBJ2-7; TCRdb proposes TRBD1, but this gene call is untestable without DNA. This CDR3 spans 13 amino acids. The germline CDR1 and CDR2 sequences are SEHNR and FQNEAQ (reference sequence). The chain's CDR3 is CASSLGDRGEQYF.

V usage is TRBV28 and J usage is TRBJ2-1. Germline lookup yields CDR1 MDHEN and CDR2 SYDVKM. CDR3 length: 14 residues. The CDR3 spells CASRPTASYNEQFF.

The chain is built from TRBV5-1 and TRBJ2-5; without DNA, the TCRdb call of TRBD2 cannot be checked. The CDR3 has 18 residues. Germline V CDR1 and CDR2: SGHRS, YFSETQ. The CDR3 spells CASSLGWTSGDPQATQYF.

The rearrangement joins TRBV29-1 to TRBJ1-2; the D gene TCRdb calls, TRBD1, cannot be checked with no DNA. The length of the CDR3 is 13 residues. The germline CDR1 and CDR2 sequences are SQVTM and ANQGSEA. This CDR3 reads CSVEGQGNYGYTF.

The chain links TRBV7-2 to TRBJ2-3; TCRdb lists TRBD2, though no DNA is available to test this call. Germline V CDR1 and CDR2: SGHTA, FQGNSA. The CDR3 has 15 amino acids. CDR3: CASSLLAGGADTQYF.

V is TRBV29-1 and J is TRBJ2-2; no DNA is available, so the TRBD1 call from TCRdb remains unchecked. The CDR3 extends over 14 amino acids. The germline V gene encodes CDR1 SQVTM and CDR2 ANQGSEA. CDR3 residues: CSVEVTPGPGELFF.

The chain joins TRBV29-1 to TRBJ2-1; TCRdb calls TRBD2, which cannot be checked without DNA. The CDR3 runs to 16 residues. Germline CDR1 reads SQVTM; CDR2 reads ANQGSEA. This CDR3 reads CSVGGTSGRSYNEQFF.

V and J are TRBV12-3 or TRBV12-4 and TRBJ2-5; TCRdb reports TRBD2, a call that lacks DNA to check it against. CDR3 length: 15 amino acids. The chain's CDR3 is CASSLTSGGGETQYF.

The chain couples TRBV27 to TRBJ2-3; TCRdb returns TRBD2, unconfirmable since there is no DNA. CDR1 is MNHEY and CDR2 is SMNVEV in the germline V gene (reference sequence). The CDR3 has 16 residues. CDR3 sequence reads: CASSFRLALSTDTQYF.

The V call is TRBV2, the J call TRBJ1-5; TCRdb outputs TRBD1, but without DNA this stays unchecked. The germline V gene has CDR1 SNHLY and CDR2 FYNNEI. The CDR3 length is 14 residues. CDR3 in amino acids: CASRLRGSNQPQHF.

The CDR3 is CSVEGEPYEQYF. The chain joins TRBV29-1 to TRBJ2-7. The CDR3 has 12 residues. Germline lookup yields CDR1 SQVTM and CDR2 ANQGSEA.

The chain is built from TRBV29-1 and TRBJ2-7; no DNA is available, so the TRBD1 call from TCRdb remains unchecked. CDR1 and CDR2 (germline): SQVTM, ANQGSEA. The CDR3 spans 15 residues. CDR3 in amino acids: CSVEIRDTPSYEQYF.

The CDR3 loop reads CASSLGGFGYTF. The V call is TRBV9, the J call TRBJ1-2. Germline values: CDR1 SGDLS, CDR2 YYNGEE. The CDR3 contains 12 residues.

The chain recombines TRBV27 with TRBJ1-1; as DNA is missing, the TRBD1 call by TCRdb cannot be tested. Germline V lookup: CDR1 MNHEY, CDR2 SMNVEV (reference sequence). The CDR3 runs 14 residues. CDR3 protein: CASSRQGVSTEAFF.

The V gene is TRBV4-1, the J gene TRBJ2-1; TCRdb's D call of TRBD2 is untestable without DNA. Germline values: CDR1 MGHRA, CDR2 YSYEKL. The CDR3 runs 14 residues. CDR3 amino acids: CASSPLSGYNEQFF.

J is TRBJ2-3 and V is TRBV20-1; the TRBD2 assignment by TCRdb is unverifiable without DNA. Germline CDR1 reads DFQATT; CDR2 reads SNEGSKA (reference sequence). The CDR3 runs to 13 residues. CDR3 amino acids: CSASLGGADTQYF.

The chain joins TRBV3-1 to TRBJ1-1; as DNA is missing, the TRBD1 call by TCRdb cannot be tested. From germline, CDR1 is LGHDT and CDR2 YNNKEL (reference sequence). This CDR3 spans 18 amino acids. CDR3 loop: CASSQDRPGWIGNTEAFF.

The chain joins TRBV6-1 to TRBJ1-1; the TRBD1 assignment by TCRdb is unverifiable without DNA. The CDR3 is 12 residues long. Germline V gene sequence: CDR1 MNHNS, CDR2 SASEGT. The CDR3 sequence is CASSLTGREAFF.

The chain recombines TRBV5-1 with TRBJ2-5; TCRdb gives TRBD2 as the D gene, but with no DNA this cannot be confirmed. CDR3 length: 16 amino acids. Germline V CDR1 and CDR2: SGHRS, YFSETQ. The CDR3 region is CASSSRLADHQETQYF.

This chain uses TRBV6-5 with TRBJ1-2. This CDR3 is built from 13 residues. Germline CDR1 and CDR2: MNHEY and SVGAGI. The CDR3 loop reads CASKGEGVYGYTF.

V and J are TRBV7-3 and TRBJ2-1. Per germline, CDR1 SGHTA and CDR2 FQGTGA. CDR3 length: 15 residues. The CDR3 region is CASSLGATDYNEQFF.

The V and J genes are TRBV5-1 and TRBJ2-5; TCRdb's assignment of TRBD1 cannot be checked, as there is no DNA. Per germline, CDR1 SGHRS and CDR2 YFSETQ. The CDR3 sequence is 16 residues long. CDR3 loop: CASSLGPGQGQETQYF.

The rearrangement uses TRBV4-3 and TRBJ2-7; TCRdb gives TRBD1 as the D gene, but with no DNA this cannot be confirmed. Germline lookup yields CDR1 LGHNA and CDR2 YSLEER. The CDR3 is 15 amino acids. The CDR3 here is CASSQEQGSPYEQYF.

The chain recombines TRBV4-1 with TRBJ2-1. The germline CDR1 and CDR2 sequences are MGHRA and YSYEKL. The CDR3 runs 13 residues. CDR3 region: CASNSLRNNEQFF.

This chain joins TRBV18 and TRBJ2-2; TCRdb indicates TRBD2, and absent DNA this call remains unverified. The germline V gene has CDR1 KGHSH and CDR2 LQKENI. This CDR3 has 16 residues. The CDR3 here is CASSQSGLGDTGELFF.

This rearrangement joins TRBV20-1 to TRBJ2-7; checking the TCRdb D call of TRBD1 is not possible without DNA. There are 12 residues in the CDR3. Germline-derived CDR1 and CDR2 are DFQATT and SNEGSKA (reference sequence). The CDR3: CSAKDREYEQYF.

This chain uses TRBV4-2 with TRBJ1-2; no DNA is available, so the TRBD1 call from TCRdb remains unchecked. CDR3 size: 15 residues. Germline loops: CDR1 LGHNA, CDR2 YNFKEQ. The CDR3 loop reads CASSQDPGQGVGYTF.

This sequence joins TRBV30 and TRBJ1-6. The germline V gene encodes CDR1 GTSNPN and CDR2 SVGIG (reference sequence). This CDR3 spans 14 amino acids. The CDR3 region is CAWGKKTGGWPLHF. The complete variable domain, with remaining parts taken from reference TRBV30 and TRBJ1-6, reads SQTIHQWPATLVQPVGSPLSLECTVEGTSNPNLYWYRQAAGRGLQLLFYSVGIGQISSEVPQNLSASRPQDRQFILSSKKLLLSDSGFYLCAWGKKTGGWPLHFGNGTRLTVT.

The V and J genes are TRBV6-5 and TRBJ2-2. Germline lookup yields CDR1 MNHEY and CDR2 SVGAGI. The CDR3 has 16 amino acids. CDR3 protein: CASSYSMGANTGELFF.